This T cell receptor beta chain emerged from a study of T cell repertoires in cytomegalovirus infection. Whole-study results and caveats: Summed frequency of shared TCR beta families picked out CMV carriers who also had the relevant HLA. Dominating the ex vivo response were TCR beta clonotypes that were CMV-specific and HLA-C-restricted.

This clonotype was recorded at least ten times. Its matching antigen is unknown. TCRdb reprocessed the reads via MiXCR and lists one record per CDR3 protein. The sample lists 150,000 or so distinct CDR3 sequences, roughly 6.5% seen once, with roughly 18% in the top ten. The CDR3 is 13 residues long. Germline CDR1 reads ENHRY; CDR2 reads SYGVKD. Unmatched junction bases numbered 3, after V lost 6 bases and J lost 3 bases. The receptor was derived from a human donor in good health (CMV status not recorded). Some clones in this sample may be carry-over from other donors' samples. Sequencing input: PBMCs. The chain links TRBV10-3 to TRBJ2-3; 7 nucleotides match TRBD1. DNA of the CDR3: TGTGCCATCAGAGGACAGGTAACAGATACGCAGTATTTT. As protein: CAIRGQVTDTQYF.